The 6 T cell receptor beta chains in this list originate from one sample, sequenced in a study of blood T cell repertoires in COVID-19. Data came from immunoSEQ multiplex PCR; TCRdb stores just in-frame clones and leaves some out. The sample consists of tens of thousands of clones, approximately 86% of them appearing once. What was sequenced was peripheral blood. The receptors derive from a human donor with acute or convalescent COVID-19. The donor label of this sample is uncertain.

The chain combines TRBV5-1 with TRBJ2-3; 8 nucleotides line up with TRBD2. CDR1 is SGHRS, CDR2 YFSETQ, per germline. Trimming at V came to 2 bases and at J to 1 base, leaving 0 bases not matched to a gene. The CDR3 runs 14 residues. CDR3 in amino acids: CASSFSGGTDTQYF. For the CDR3, the DNA is TGCGCCAGCAGCTTTAGCGGGGGCACAGATACGCAGTATTTT.

This clone is a singleton in its sample. This chain joins TRBV24-1 and TRBJ2-1, with 7 bases lining up with TRBD2. This CDR3 is 15 amino acids long. Trimming took 4 bases from V and 4 from J; bases not matched to a gene: 6. Germline CDR1 reads KGHDR; CDR2 reads SFDVKD. The CDR3 sequence: CATSEAGRGYNEQFF. In DNA form, the CDR3 reads TGTGCCACCAGTGAAGCGGGACGGGGATACAATGAGCAGTTCTTC.

The chain employs TRBV27 and TRBJ2-3; D gene unclear. CDR3 size: 14 residues. The V end was cut by 5 bases, the J end by 3 bases, with 12 bases between. Germline lookup yields CDR1 MNHEY and CDR2 SMNVEV (reference sequence). CDR3 sequence reads: CASSALARTDTQYF. The DNA for the CDR3 is TGTGCCAGCAGTGCTCTTGCTAGAACAGATACGCAGTATTTT.

The rearrangement joins TRBV3-1 (or the pseudogene TRBV3-2) to TRBJ2-5; D gene uncertain. Trimming cost V 0 bases and J 5 bases, with 13 bases left between them. Germline V gene data show CDR1 as LGHDT and CDR2 as YNNKEL (reference sequence). CDR3 length equals 15 residues. Here the CDR3 reads CASSQDPGPRETQYF. In DNA form, the CDR3 reads TGTGCCAGCAGCCAAGATCCGGGTCCTAGGGAGACCCAGTACTTC.

This chain uses TRBV10-3 with TRBJ1-3; no clear D. The CDR3 totals 15 residues. Trimming pared 0 bases from V and 4 bases from J, leaving 10 bases between. Germline assignment: CDR1 ENHRY and CDR2 SYGVKD. For the CDR3, the DNA is TGTGCCATCAGTGAGTCGAACGGGTTGGGAAACACCATATATTTT. Translation gives CAISESNGLGNTIYF.

With regard to this clone: The same CDR3 also results from other DNA sequences found in this sample. The chain carries TRBV5-1 and TRBJ1-3; TRBD1 agrees at 7 bases. V was clipped by 0 bases and J by 3 bases; unmatched bases: 3. This CDR3 spans 15 amino acids. The germline V gene encodes CDR1 SGHRS and CDR2 YFSETQ. The CDR3 region is CASSLETGSGNTIYF. CDR3 in DNA: TGCGCCAGCAGCTTGGAGACAGGGAGTGGAAACACCATATATTTT.